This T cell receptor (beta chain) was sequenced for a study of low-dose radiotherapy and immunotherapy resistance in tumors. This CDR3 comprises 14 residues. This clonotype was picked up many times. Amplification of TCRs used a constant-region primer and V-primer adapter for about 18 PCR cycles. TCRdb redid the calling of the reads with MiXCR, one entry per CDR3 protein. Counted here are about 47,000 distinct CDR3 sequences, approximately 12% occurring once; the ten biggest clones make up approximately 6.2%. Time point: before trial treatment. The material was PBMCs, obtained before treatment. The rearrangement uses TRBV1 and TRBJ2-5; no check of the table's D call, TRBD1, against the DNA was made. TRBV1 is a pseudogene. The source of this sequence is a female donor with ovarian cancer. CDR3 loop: CASSQRQGQETQYF. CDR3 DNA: TGCGCCAGCAGCCAAAGGCAGGGCCAAGAGACCCAGTACTTC.